This TCR beta chain was captured by sequencing in a study of blood T cells in healthy people across ages. Germline values: CDR1 SGHTA, CDR2 FQGNSA. With 5 bases clipped from V and 6 bases from J, the junction kept 8 bases outside the gene matches. The CDR3 totals 16 residues. Using a J-beta primer mix together with a sample-barcoded 5' primer, a second PCR was run for roughly 7 to 12 cycles. TCRdb redid the calling of the 5' RACE reads with MiXCR, one entry per CDR3 protein. The sample consists of 750,000 to 1,000,000 distinct CDR3 sequences, around 29% of them appearing once. This clonotype was counted a few times. The same data also contributed to another study, on T cells of mothers and their children.

The sequence came from a woman in her forties in good health. The rearrangement uses TRBV7-2 and TRBJ1-5; 12 bases fit TRBD1. What was sequenced was blood. This CDR3 is CASSPGTGGACQPQHF. DNA for the CDR3: TGTGCCAGCAGCCCTGGGACAGGGGGCGCCTGTCAGCCCCAGCATTTT.